A few counts support the clone carrying this TCR beta chain. The data originate from a study of blood T cell repertoires in COVID-19. Study context: Acute and convalescent COVID-19 samples came from the United States, Italy and Spain. Sources were T cells, B-cell-depleted T cells, or PBMCs; the material itself was cDNA or gDNA.

Under the authors' procedure: By means of reference gene primer amplification, nucleated cell counts were estimated. Profiling relied on immunoSEQ multiplex PCR, and the TCRdb table lists in-frame clones only, not all of them. The V and J calls and clone size come from that table; D and trimming were worked out from the DNA. The sample lists approximately 94,000 clones; more than 65% were seen once. The sequencing sample was made of peripheral blood. The receptor's source is a man aged 70-80 years with active or convalescent COVID-19.

The CDR3 region is CATSDGVGAGGTDTQYF. The CDR3 DNA reads TGTGCCACCAGTGATGGTGTGGGAGCGGGGGGCACAGATACGCAGTATTTT. The chain links TRBV24-1 to TRBJ2-3; TRBD2 matches 8 bases. CDR3 length: 17 residues. Germline loops: CDR1 KGHDR, CDR2 SFDVKD. Unmatched junction bases numbered 8, after V lost 3 bases and J lost 1 base.